This T cell receptor beta chain was recorded in a study of naive and memory T cell subsets. Notes on the study in general: Expression changes during T cell differentiation may affect RNA-based TCR counts.

Four subsets defined by CD45RA and CD27 were sorted after CD3, CD4, CD8 and live/dead staining. CDR1 is LNHDA, CDR2 SQIVND, per germline (reference sequence). Losses at the gene ends were 6 bases for V and 7 bases for J; bases not matched to a gene: 11. This CDR3 is built from 15 residues. This clonotype was detected only a few times. Its antigen remains unidentified. The beta constant-region primer was an equimolar mix of two oligonucleotides covering TRBC1 and TRBC2. An oligonucleotide with the SP2 primer and a 12-nucleotide UMI was ligated to the cDNA 3' end. Ligated cDNA was amplified by four rounds of PCR with nested alpha and beta constant-region primers and SP2. One entry per CDR3 protein results from TCRdb running MiXCR on the UMI-ligation and nested PCR reads. The repertoire has 140,000 to 150,000 distinct CDR3 sequences, approximately 15% of them found once; the top ten carry about 0.14%.

Sequenced: naive CD4+ T cells from blood. The J gene is TRBJ1-5, the V gene TRBV19; 8 nucleotides agree with TRBD1. This TCR derives from a human donor in good health. The CDR3 sequence: CASRVEDRGWQPQHF. The CDR3 DNA reads as TGTGCCAGTAGGGTAGAAGACAGGGGCTGGCAGCCCCAGCATTTT.